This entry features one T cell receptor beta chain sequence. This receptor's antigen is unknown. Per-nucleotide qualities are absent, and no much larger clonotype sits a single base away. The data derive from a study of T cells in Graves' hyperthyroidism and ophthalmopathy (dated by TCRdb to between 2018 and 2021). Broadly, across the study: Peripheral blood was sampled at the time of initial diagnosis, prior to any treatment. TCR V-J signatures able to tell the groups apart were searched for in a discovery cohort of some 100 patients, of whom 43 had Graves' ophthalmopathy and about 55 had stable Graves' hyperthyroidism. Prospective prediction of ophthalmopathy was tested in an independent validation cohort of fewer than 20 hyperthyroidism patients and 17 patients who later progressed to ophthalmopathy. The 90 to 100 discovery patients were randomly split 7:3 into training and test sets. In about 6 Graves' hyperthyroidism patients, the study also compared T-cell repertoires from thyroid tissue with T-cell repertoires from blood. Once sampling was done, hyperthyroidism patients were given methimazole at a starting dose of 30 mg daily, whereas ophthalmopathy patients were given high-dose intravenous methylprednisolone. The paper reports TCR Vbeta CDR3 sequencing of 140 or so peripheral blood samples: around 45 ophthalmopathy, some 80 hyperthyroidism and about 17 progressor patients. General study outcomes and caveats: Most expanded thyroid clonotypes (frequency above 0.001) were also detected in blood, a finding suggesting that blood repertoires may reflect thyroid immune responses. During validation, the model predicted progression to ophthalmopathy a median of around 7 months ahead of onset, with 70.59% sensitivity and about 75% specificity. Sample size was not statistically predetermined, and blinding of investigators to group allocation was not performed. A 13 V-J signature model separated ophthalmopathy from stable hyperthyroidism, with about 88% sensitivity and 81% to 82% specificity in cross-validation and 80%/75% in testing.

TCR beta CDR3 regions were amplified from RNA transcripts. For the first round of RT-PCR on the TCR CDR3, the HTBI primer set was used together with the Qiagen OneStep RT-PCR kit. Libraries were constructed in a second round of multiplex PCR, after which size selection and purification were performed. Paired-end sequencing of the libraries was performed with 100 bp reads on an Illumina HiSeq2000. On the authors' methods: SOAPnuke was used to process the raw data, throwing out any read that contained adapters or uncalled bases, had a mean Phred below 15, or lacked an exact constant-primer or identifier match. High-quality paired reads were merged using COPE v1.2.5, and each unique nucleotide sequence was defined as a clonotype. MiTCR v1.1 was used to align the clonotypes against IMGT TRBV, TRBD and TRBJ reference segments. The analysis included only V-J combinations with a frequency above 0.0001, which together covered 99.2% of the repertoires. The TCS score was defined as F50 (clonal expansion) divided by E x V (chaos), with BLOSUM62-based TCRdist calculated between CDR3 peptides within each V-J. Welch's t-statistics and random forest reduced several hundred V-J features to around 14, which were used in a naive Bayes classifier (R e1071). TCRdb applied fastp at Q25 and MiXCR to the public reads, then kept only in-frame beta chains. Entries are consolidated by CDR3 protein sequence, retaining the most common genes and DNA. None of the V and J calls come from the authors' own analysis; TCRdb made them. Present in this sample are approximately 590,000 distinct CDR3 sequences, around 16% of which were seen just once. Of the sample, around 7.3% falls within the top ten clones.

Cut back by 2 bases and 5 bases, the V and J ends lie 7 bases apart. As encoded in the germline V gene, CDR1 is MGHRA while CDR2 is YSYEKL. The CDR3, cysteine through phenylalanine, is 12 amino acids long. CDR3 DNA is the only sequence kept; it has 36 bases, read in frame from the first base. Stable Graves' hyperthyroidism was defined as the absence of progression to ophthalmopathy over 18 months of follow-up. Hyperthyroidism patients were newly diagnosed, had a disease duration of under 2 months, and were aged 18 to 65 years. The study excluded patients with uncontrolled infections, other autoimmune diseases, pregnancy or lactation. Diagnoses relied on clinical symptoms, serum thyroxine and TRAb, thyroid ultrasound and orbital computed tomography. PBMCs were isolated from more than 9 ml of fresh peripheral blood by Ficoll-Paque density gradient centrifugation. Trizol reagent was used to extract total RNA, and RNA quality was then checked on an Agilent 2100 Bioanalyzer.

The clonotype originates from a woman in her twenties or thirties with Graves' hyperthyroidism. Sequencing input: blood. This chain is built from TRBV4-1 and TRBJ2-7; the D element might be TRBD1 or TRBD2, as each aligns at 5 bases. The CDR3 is CASSQSGHEQYF. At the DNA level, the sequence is TGCGCCAGCAGCCAATCGGGACACGAGCAGTACTTC.